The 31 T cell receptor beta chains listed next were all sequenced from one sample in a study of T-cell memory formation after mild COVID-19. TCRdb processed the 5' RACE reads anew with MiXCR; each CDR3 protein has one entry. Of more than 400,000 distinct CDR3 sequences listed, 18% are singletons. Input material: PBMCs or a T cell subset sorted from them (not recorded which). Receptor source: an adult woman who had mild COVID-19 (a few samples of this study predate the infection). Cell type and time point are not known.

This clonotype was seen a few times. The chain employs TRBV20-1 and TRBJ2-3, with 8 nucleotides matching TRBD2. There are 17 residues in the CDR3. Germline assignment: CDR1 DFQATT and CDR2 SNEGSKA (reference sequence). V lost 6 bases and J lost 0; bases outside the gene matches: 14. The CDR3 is CSAPEASGRGSTDTQYF. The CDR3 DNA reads TGCAGTGCCCCGGAGGCTAGCGGGCGGGGTAGCACAGATACGCAGTATTTT.

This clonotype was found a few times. In DNA form, the CDR3 reads TGTGCCAGCAGTTACCGGGTTCTGGGGAGCTCCTACGAGCAGTACTTC. Translating it yields CASSYRVLGSSYEQYF. The chain combines TRBV6-6 with TRBJ2-7; the D gene is possibly TRBD2 (5 bases). This CDR3 has 16 amino acids. CDR1 and CDR2 (germline): MNHNY, SVGAGI (reference sequence). Trimming stripped 2 bases from V and 0 bases from J, with 14 bases between.

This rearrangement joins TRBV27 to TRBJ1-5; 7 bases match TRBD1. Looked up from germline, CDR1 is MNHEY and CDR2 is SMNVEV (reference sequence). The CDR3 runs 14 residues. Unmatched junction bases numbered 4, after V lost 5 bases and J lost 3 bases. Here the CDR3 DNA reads TGTGCCAGCAGTGTGACAGGGCACAATCAGCCCCAGCATTTT. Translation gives CASSVTGHNQPQHF.

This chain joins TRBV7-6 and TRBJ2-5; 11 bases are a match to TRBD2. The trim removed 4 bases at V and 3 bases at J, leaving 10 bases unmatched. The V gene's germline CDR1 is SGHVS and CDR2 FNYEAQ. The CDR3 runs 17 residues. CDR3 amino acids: CASSSKTPLAGEETQYF. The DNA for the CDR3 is TGTGCCAGCAGCTCTAAAACACCACTAGCGGGGGAAGAGACCCAGTACTTC.

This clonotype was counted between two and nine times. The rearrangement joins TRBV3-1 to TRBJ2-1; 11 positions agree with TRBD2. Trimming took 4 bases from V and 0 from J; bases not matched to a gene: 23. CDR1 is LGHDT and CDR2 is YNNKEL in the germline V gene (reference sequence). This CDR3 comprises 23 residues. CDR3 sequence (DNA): TGTGCCAGCAGCCGTACACTGGGACTGACTAGCGGGGCCCAATCAAGCTCCTACAATGAGCAGTTCTTC. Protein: CASSRTLGLTSGAQSSSYNEQFF.

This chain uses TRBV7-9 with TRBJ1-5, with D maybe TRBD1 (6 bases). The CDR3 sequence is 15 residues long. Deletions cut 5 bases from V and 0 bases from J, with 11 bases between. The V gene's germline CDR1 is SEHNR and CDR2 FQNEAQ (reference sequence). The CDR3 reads CASSDYRDSNQPQHF. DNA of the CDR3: TGTGCCAGCAGCGACTACAGGGATAGCAATCAGCCCCAGCATTTT.

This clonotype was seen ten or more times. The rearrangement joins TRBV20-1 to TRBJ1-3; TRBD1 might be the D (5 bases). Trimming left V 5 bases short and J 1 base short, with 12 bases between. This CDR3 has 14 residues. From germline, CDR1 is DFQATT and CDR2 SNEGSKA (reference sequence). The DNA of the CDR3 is TGCAGTGCTTGGAGGGGCCAATCTGGAAACACCATATATTTT. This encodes CSAWRGQSGNTIYF.

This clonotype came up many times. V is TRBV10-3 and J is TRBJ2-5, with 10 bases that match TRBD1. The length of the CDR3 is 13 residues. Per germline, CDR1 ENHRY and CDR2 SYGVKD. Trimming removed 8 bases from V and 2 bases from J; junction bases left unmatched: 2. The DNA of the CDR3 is TGTGCCATCGGACAGGGGGGACAAGAGACCCAGTACTTC. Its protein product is CAIGQGGQETQYF.

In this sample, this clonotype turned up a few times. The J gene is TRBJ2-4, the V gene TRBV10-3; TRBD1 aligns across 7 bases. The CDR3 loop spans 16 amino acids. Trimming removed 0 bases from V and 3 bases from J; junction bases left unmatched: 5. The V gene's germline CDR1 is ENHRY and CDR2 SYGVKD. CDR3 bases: TGTGCCATCAGTGAGTCGATAGGACAGGTCAAAAACATTCAGTACTTC. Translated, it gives CAISESIGQVKNIQYF.

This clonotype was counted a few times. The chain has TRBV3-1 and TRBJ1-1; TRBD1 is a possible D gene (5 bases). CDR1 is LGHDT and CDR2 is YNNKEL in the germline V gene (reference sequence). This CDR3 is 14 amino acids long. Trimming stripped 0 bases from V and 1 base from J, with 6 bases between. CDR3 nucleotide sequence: TGTGCCAGCAGCCAAGAGCAGGGGAACACTGAAGCTTTCTTT. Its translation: CASSQEQGNTEAFF.

The CDR3: CASISRRGYGYTF. The DNA for the CDR3 is TGTGCCAGCATCAGTAGAAGGGGATATGGCTACACCTTC. The genes are TRBV6-2 or TRBV6-3 and TRBJ1-2; tentatively, D is TRBD1 (5 bases). Germline CDR1 is MNHEY and CDR2 is SVGEGT. V lost 7 bases to trimming and J lost 5 bases, with 14 bases between them. The CDR3 contains 13 residues.

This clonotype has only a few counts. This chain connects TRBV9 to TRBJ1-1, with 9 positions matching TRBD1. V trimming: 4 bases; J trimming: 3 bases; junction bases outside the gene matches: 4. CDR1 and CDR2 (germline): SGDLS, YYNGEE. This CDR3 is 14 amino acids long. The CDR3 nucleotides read TGTGCCAGCAGCCCACGGGACAGGGACACTGAAGCTTTCTTT. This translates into CASSPRDRDTEAFF.

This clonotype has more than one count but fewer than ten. The CDR3 region has the DNA TGCAGCGTTGGGCAGGCCAGGGCGAACACTGAAGCTTTCTTT. Its protein is CSVGQARANTEAFF. The chain links TRBV29-1 to TRBJ1-1; a possible D gene is TRBD1 (5 bases). The CDR3 covers 14 residues. Between the trimmed V and J ends, which lost 4 bases and 1 base, there was a span of 13 bases. Germline CDR1 SQVTM, CDR2 ANQGSEA.

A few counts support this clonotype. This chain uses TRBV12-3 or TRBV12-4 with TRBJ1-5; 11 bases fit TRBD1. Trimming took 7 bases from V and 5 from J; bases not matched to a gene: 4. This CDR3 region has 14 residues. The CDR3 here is CASTGTGGDQPQHF. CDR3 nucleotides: TGTGCCAGCACCGGGACAGGGGGTGATCAGCCCCAGCATTTT.

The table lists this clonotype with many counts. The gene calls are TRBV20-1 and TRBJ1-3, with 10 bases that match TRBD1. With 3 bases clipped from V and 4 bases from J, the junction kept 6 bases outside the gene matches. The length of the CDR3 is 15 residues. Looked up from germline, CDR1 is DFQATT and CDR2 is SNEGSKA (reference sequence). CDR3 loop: CSASPGTGAGNTIYF. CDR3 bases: TGCAGTGCTAGCCCCGGGACAGGGGCAGGAAACACCATATATTTT.

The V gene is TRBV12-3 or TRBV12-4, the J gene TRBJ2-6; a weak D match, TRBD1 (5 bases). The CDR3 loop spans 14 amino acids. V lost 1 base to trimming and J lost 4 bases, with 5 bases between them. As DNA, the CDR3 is TGTGCCAGCAGTTTAGGGACAGGGGCCAACGTCCTGACTTTC. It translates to CASSLGTGANVLTF.

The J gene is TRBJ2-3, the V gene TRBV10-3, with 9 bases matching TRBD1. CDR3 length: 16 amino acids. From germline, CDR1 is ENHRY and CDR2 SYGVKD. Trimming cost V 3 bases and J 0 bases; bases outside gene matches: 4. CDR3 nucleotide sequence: TGTGCCATCAGTGACCCAGGACAGGGGAGCACAGATACGCAGTATTTT. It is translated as CAISDPGQGSTDTQYF.

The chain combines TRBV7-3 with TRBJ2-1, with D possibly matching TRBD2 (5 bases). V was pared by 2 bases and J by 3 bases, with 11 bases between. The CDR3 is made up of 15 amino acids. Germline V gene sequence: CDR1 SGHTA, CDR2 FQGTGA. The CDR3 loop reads CASSLRLTSYNEQFF. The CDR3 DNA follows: TGTGCCAGCAGCTTACGCCTTACTAGCTACAATGAGCAGTTCTTC.

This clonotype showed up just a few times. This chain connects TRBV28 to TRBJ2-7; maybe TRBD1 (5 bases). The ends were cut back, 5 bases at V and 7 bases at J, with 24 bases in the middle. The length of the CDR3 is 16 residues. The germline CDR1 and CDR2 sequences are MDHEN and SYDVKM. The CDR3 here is CASSTTPQGWKKEQYF. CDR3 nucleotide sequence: TGTGCCAGCAGTACTACCCCGCAGGGTTGGAAGAAGGAGCAGTACTTC.

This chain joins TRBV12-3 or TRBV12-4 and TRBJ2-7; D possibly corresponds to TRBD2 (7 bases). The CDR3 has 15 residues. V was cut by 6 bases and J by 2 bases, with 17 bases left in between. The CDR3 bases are TGTGCCAGCAGCCAAGGGGGGGACGGTCCCTACGAGCAGTACTTC. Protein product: CASSQGGDGPYEQYF.

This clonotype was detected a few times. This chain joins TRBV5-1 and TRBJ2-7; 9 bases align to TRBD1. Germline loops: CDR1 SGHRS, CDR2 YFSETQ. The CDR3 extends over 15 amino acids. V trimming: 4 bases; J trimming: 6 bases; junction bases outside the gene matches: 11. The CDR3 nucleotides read TGCGCCAGCAGCCTACCCGTGGGACAGGGTGGCGAGCAGTACTTC. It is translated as CASSLPVGQGGEQYF.

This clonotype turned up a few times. The CDR3 DNA reads TGTGCCATCTCGGGCCCTACTAGCACAGATACGCAGTATTTT. This sequence encodes CAISGPTSTDTQYF. The chain joins TRBV10-3 to TRBJ2-3, with D unclear. The length of the CDR3 is 14 residues. Germline-derived CDR1 and CDR2 are ENHRY and SYGVKD. Trimming stripped 8 bases from V and 0 bases from J, with 12 bases between.

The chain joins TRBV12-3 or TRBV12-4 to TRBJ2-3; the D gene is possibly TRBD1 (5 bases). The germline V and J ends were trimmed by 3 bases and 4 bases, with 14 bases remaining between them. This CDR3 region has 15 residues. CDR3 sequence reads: CASSFDSLPSDTQYF. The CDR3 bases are TGTGCCAGCAGTTTCGACAGCCTGCCATCAGATACGCAGTATTTT.

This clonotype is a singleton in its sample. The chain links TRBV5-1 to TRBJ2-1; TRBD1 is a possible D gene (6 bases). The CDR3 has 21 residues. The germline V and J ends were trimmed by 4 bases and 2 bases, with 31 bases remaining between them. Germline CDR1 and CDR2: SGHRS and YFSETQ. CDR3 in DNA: TGCGCCAGCAGCAGCCCACCAACGGGGTTAAAACAGGGAATGGCCTACAATGAGCAGTTCTTC. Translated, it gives CASSSPPTGLKQGMAYNEQFF. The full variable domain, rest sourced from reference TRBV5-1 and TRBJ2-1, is KAGVTQTPRYLIKTRGQQVTLSCSPISGHRSVSWYQQTPGQGLQFLFEYFSETQRNKGNFPGRFSGRQFSNSRSEMNVSTLELGDSALYLCASSSPPTGLKQGMAYNEQFFGPGTRLTVL.

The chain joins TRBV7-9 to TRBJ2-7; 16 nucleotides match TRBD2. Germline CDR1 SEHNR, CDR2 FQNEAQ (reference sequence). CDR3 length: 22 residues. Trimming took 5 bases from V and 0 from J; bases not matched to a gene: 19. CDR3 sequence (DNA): TGTGCCAGCAGCACCGACAGGGGTACCGGGACTAGCGGGAGGGCCTACTCCTACGAGCAGTACTTC. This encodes CASSTDRGTGTSGRAYSYEQYF.

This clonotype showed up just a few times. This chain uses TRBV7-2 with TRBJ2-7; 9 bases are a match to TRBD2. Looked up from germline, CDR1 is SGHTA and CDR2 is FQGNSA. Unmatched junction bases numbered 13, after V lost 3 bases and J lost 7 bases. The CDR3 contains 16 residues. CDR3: CASSFFAGGSSGEQYF. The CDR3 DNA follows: TGTGCCAGCAGCTTTTTTGCGGGAGGGTCCTCCGGGGAGCAGTACTTC. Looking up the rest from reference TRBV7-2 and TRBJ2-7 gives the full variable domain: GAGVSQSPSNKVTEKGKDVELRCDPISGHTALYWYRQSLGQGLEFLIYFQGNSAPDKSGLPSDRFSAERTGGSVSTLTIQRTQQEDSAVYLCASSFFAGGSSGEQYFGPGTRLTVT.

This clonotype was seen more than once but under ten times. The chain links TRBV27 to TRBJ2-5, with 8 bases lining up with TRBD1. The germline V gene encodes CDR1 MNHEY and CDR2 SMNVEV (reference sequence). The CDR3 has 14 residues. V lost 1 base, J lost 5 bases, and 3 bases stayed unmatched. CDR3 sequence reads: CASSLLGQAETQYF. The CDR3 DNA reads TGTGCCAGCAGTTTATTGGGACAGGCGGAGACCCAGTACTTC.

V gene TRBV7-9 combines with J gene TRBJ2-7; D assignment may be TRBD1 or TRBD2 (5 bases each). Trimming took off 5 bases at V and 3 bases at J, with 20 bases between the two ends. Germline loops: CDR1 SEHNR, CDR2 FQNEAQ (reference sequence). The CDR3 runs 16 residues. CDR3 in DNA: TGTGCCAGCAGCGCCCGGGACGGTGGTTTGGGCTACGAGCAGTACTTC. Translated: CASSARDGGLGYEQYF.

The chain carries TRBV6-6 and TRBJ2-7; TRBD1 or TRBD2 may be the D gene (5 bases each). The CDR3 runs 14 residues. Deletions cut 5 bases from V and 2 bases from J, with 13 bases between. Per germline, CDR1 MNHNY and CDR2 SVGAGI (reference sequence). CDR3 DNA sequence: TGTGCCAGCAGTCCAACCCGGGACGCCTACGAGCAGTACTTC. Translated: CASSPTRDAYEQYF.

In nucleotides, the CDR3 is TGTGCCAGCAGTTACGATGGGCTAGCATTCGGCGGGGAGCTGTTTTTT. Encoded protein: CASSYDGLAFGGELFF. V gene TRBV6-5 combines with J gene TRBJ2-2; D may be TRBD2 (5 bases). CDR3 length equals 16 residues. From germline, CDR1 is MNHEY and CDR2 SVGAGI. The V end lost 2 bases, the J end lost 7 bases, and 17 bases lay between the germline ends.

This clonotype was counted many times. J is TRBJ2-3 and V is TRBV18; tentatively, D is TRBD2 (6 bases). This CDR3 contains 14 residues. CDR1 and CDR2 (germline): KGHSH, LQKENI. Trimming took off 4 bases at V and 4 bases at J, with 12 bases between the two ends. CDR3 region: CASSLRRDSDTQYF. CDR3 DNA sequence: TGTGCCAGCTCACTTCGGCGGGACTCAGATACGCAGTATTTT. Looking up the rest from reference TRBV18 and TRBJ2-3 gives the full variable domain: NAGVMQNPRHLVRRRGQEARLRCSPMKGHSHVYWYRQLPEEGLKFMVYLQKENIIDESGMPKERFSAEFPKEGPSILRIQQVVRGDSAAYFCASSLRRDSDTQYFGPGTRLTVL.